This T cell receptor (beta chain) was retrieved from a study of blood T cell repertoires in COVID-19. This clone was counted a single time. Authors' methods: From reference gene primer amplification, estimates of nucleated cell counts were derived. Method: immunoSEQ multiplex PCR; TCRdb's copy keeps in-frame clones and lacks some. V, J and clone size derive from that table, while D and trimming were established from the DNA sequence. Of 110,000 to 150,000 clones listed, approximately 84% are singletons. The CDR3 covers 17 residues. Trimming removed 4 bases from V and 2 bases from J, with 20 bases in between. Per the germline V gene, CDR1 is SGDLS and CDR2 is YYNGEE.

The TCR was taken from a young woman who had been exposed to COVID-19. The chain employs TRBV9 and TRBJ2-3; a weak D match, TRBD2 (7 bases). Material: PBMCs or T cells enriched from blood (not recorded which). This CDR3 is CASSPGGGAPTTDTQYF. DNA of the CDR3: TGTGCCAGCAGCCCAGGAGGGGGGGCGCCGACCACAGATACGCAGTATTTT.